Listed here are 5 T cell receptor beta chains from one sample, sequenced in a study of technical replicates of blood from a few donors. Method: immunoSEQ multiplex PCR; TCRdb's copy keeps in-frame clones and lacks some. The repertoire holds about 66,000 clones, roughly 88% seen once, with 3.5% to 5% in the top ten. The sample was PBMCs. These receptors were taken from a human donor in good health. Some clones in this sample may be carry-over from other donors' samples.

CDR3 DNA: TGTGCCAGCAGCTTCGGGACACAAATTGGGGAGACCCAGTACTTC. Translating it yields CASSFGTQIGETQYF. The chain has TRBV5-4 and TRBJ2-5; possible D gene TRBD1, 6 bases. Trimming removed 2 bases from V and 5 bases from J, with 16 bases in between. Per the germline V gene, CDR1 is SGHNT and CDR2 is YYREEE (reference sequence). The CDR3 contains 15 residues.

This clone was counted once. The chain joins TRBV7-3 to TRBJ2-1, with TRBD2 matching 8 bases. The germline gives CDR1 SGHTA, CDR2 FQGTGA. This CDR3 region has 15 residues. V lost 0 bases, J lost 5 bases, and 3 bases stayed unmatched. This CDR3 is CASSLTAGDNNEQFF. CDR3 nucleotide sequence: TGTGCCAGCAGCTTAACAGCGGGGGATAACAATGAGCAGTTCTTC.

This chain joins TRBV6-4 and TRBJ2-7; D might be TRBD2 (6 bases). The CDR3 covers 14 residues. Trimming cost V 8 bases and J 2 bases, with 16 bases left between them. CDR1 and CDR2 (germline): MRHNA, SNTAGT. The CDR3 coding sequence is TGTGCCAGCCATTCGGAGCGGGCCGCCTACGAGCAGTACTTC. It yields the protein CASHSERAAYEQYF.

The chain employs TRBV5-1 and TRBJ2-1; TRBD1 agrees at 8 bases. Germline-derived CDR1 and CDR2 are SGHRS and YFSETQ. V was pared by 4 bases and J by 0 bases, with 15 bases of the junction left unmatched. This CDR3 comprises 19 residues. The CDR3 here is CASSADRGGSLSSYNEQFF. CDR3 DNA: TGCGCCAGCAGCGCCGACAGGGGAGGCTCCCTGAGCTCCTACAATGAGCAGTTCTTC. The variable domain in full, completed from reference TRBV5-1 and TRBJ2-1, reads KAGVTQTPRYLIKTRGQQVTLSCSPISGHRSVSWYQQTPGQGLQFLFEYFSETQRNKGNFPGRFSGRQFSNSRSEMNVSTLELGDSALYLCASSADRGGSLSSYNEQFFGPGTRLTVL.

This clone was seen just once. This chain joins TRBV18 and TRBJ2-7, with 8 nucleotides matching TRBD1. V shed 3 bases, J shed 0 bases, and the junction held 22 bases outside the gene matches. CDR3 length equals 21 residues. Per the germline V gene, CDR1 is KGHSH and CDR2 is LQKENI. The DNA of the CDR3 is TGTGCCAGCTCACCCACCAGACGATGGGACAGGAAAGTAAATAGCTCCTACGAGCAGTACTTC. It is translated as CASSPTRRWDRKVNSSYEQYF. Based on the CDR3 plus reference TRBV18 and TRBJ2-7, the full variable domain is NAGVMQNPRHLVRRRGQEARLRCSPMKGHSHVYWYRQLPEEGLKFMVYLQKENIIDESGMPKERFSAEFPKEGPSILRIQQVVRGDSAAYFCASSPTRRWDRKVNSSYEQYFGPGTRLTVT.